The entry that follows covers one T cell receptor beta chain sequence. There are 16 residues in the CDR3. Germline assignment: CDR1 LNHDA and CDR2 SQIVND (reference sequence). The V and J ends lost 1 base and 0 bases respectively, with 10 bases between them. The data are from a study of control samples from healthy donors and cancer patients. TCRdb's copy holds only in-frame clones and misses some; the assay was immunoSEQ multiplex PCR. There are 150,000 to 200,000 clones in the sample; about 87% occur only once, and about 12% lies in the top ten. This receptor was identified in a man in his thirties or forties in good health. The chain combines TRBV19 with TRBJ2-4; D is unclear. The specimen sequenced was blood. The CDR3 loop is CASSIGVTLAKNIQYF. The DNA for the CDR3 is TGTGCCAGTAGTATAGGGGTAACTCTAGCCAAAAACATTCAGTACTTC. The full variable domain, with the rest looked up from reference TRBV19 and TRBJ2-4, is DGGITQSPKYLFRKEGQNVTLSCEQNLNHDAMYWYRQDPGQGLRLIYYSQIVNDFQKGDIAEGYSVSREKKESFPLTVTSAQKNPTAFYLCASSIGVTLAKNIQYFGAGTRLSVL.